The rows below give T cell receptor beta chains drawn from one sample of a study of cytomegalovirus exposure and HLA in healthy donors. Generated by immunoSEQ multiplex PCR, the TCRdb table keeps only in-frame clones and is missing some. The table lists 120,000 or so clones, more than 75% of them singletons. Material: PBMCs. These receptors all come from a man between 18 and 35 years old in good health and CMV-seronegative. CDR3s include the opening cysteine and the closing phenylalanine or tryptophan. Fields, in order: V gene, D gene, clone size, J gene, CDR3 DNA, CDR3 protein. The D gene is left open where the match is weak. Part of the rows lack a size; the others show once, few, many or a class for expanded clones.

>TRBV27|NA|NA|TRBJ1-5
TGTGCCAGCAACCCACAGGCGATCAATCAGCCCCAGCATTTT
CASNPQAINQPQHF
>TRBV7-9|NA|NA|TRBJ2-3
TGTGCCAGCAGCTTAGGGCGTTACAGGGAAGGGGCAGATACGCAGTATTTT
CASSLGRYREGADTQYF
>TRBV10-3|TRBD1|few|TRBJ2-7
TGTGCCATCAGTGGGTGGACAGGGGGCGAGCAGTACTTC
CAISGWTGGEQYF
>TRBV4-1|NA|few|TRBJ2-7
TGCGCCAGCAGCCAAGTGGAGGGAGGTTACTACGAGCAGTACTTC
CASSQVEGGYYEQYF
>TRBV5-1|NA|NA|TRBJ1-1
TGCGCCAGCAGCTTCCCGGGGGACACTGAAGCTTTCTTT
CASSFPGDTEAFF
>TRBV4-1|NA|NA|TRBJ1-1
TGCGCCAGCAGCCAAGGGCAATGGGCTAAAGCTTTCTTT
CASSQGQWAKAFF
>TRBV19|TRBD1|NA|TRBJ1-2
TGTGCCAGTAGTATTAGGGACAGGGATGGCTACACCTTC
CASSIRDRDGYTF
>TRBV10-3|NA|few|TRBJ1-1
TGTGCCATCAGTGAGGGGGCGAACACTGAAGCTTTCTTT
CAISEGANTEAFF
>TRBV2|TRBD1|NA|TRBJ1-1
TGTGCCAGCAGAATGCAGGGGGCCCCGGGCACTGAAGCTTTCTTT
CASRMQGAPGTEAFF
>TRBV7-9|NA|NA|TRBJ1-6
TGTGCCATTCCGCGGACGGGGGATAATTCACCCCTCCACTTT
CAIPRTGDNSPLHF
>TRBV5-1|NA|NA|TRBJ1-2
TGCGCCAGCAGCGCAAACGACGGGGGGGGTGGCTACACCTTC
CASSANDGGGGYTF
>TRBV5-4|NA|NA|TRBJ1-6
TGTGCCAGCAGCTTGGACAGCCCTAATTCACCCCTCCACTTT
CASSLDSPNSPLHF
>TRBV11-2|TRBD1|NA|TRBJ1-2
TGTGCCAGCAGCGACGCAGGGGGCGTCTATGGCTACACCTTC
CASSDAGGVYGYTF
>TRBV14|NA|NA|TRBJ1-2
TGTGCCAGCAGCCAAGGGGGGCCGTGGGGCTACACCTTC
CASSQGGPWGYTF
>TRBV5-6|NA|NA|TRBJ2-3
TGTGCCAGCAGCTTTTCGGTGCAGTTCGGGGATACGCAGTATTTT
CASSFSVQFGDTQYF
>TRBV7-9|TRBD1|NA|TRBJ2-5
TGTGCCAGCAGCCAGAGACAGGGACGGAAGACCCAGTACTTC
CASSQRQGRKTQYF
>TRBV6-4|NA|NA|TRBJ2-6
TGTGCCAGCAGCGTCTCGGGGTCTGGGGCCAACGTCCTGACTTTC
CASSVSGSGANVLTF
>TRBV7-6|NA|NA|TRBJ2-7
TGTGCCAGCAGCCCAAGCCCAGGCTCCTACGAGCAGTACTTC
CASSPSPGSYEQYF
>TRBV6-5|TRBD1|NA|TRBJ2-7
TGTGCCAGCAGTTACTTCGGGACAGGGGTCGAGCAGTACTTC
CASSYFGTGVEQYF
>TRBV7-9|NA|NA|TRBJ2-1
TGTGCCAGCAGCTTAGTTCCGGGCAATGAGCAGTTCTTC
CASSLVPGNEQFF
>TRBV7-8|NA|NA|TRBJ1-1
TGTGCCAGCAGCTTGATCAGGGAAATGAACACTGAAGCTTTCTTT
CASSLIREMNTEAFF
>TRBV19|NA|NA|TRBJ2-5
TGTGCCAGTAGTAGATACAGGGAATTGGAGACCCAGTACTTC
CASSRYRELETQYF
>TRBV6-5|TRBD1|NA|TRBJ2-7
TGCGCCAGCAGAAAGACAGGGCTCTACGAGCAGTACTTC
CASRKTGLYEQYF
>TRBV6-1|NA|NA|TRBJ1-4
TGTGCCAGCAGTGCGACAGTAACTAATGAAAAACTGTTTTTT
CASSATVTNEKLFF
>TRBV5-6|TRBD2|NA|TRBJ2-7
TGTGCCAGCAGCTGGGGGGGGGAGCGGGGGGGCAGAGAGCAGTACTTC
CASSWGGERGGREQYF
>TRBV6-5|TRBD1|NA|TRBJ1-2
TGTGCCACCCTCCGGTCCGGGACAGGGAACTATGGCTACACCTTC
CATLRSGTGNYGYTF
>TRBV19|NA|few|TRBJ1-5
TGTGCCAGTAGTCATCCTGACAGGCATAGCGGGGGCAATCAGCCCCAGCATTTT
CASSHPDRHSGGNQPQHF
>TRBV7-9|TRBD1|NA|TRBJ1-2
TGTGCCAGCAGCAACAGGGGGCGGGAGTTCTATGGCTACACCTTC
CASSNRGREFYGYTF
>TRBV5-4|TRBD1|few|TRBJ1-2
TGTGCCAGCAGCTTGGTTCGGGACAGGGTTCACTATGGCTACACCTTC
CASSLVRDRVHYGYTF
>TRBV7-9|NA|NA|TRBJ1-1
TGTGCCAGCAGCTTAGGGCCTACTGGAGGCACTGAAGCTTTCTTT
CASSLGPTGGTEAFF
>TRBV5-5|NA|NA|TRBJ1-2
TGTGCCAGCAGCGCACAGGGAACAGCTAACTATGGCTACACCTTC
CASSAQGTANYGYTF
>TRBV2|NA|few|TRBJ1-1
TGTGCCAGCAACCTTGGGGGCCACACTGAAGCTTTCTTT
CASNLGGHTEAFF
>TRBV7-3|TRBD2|NA|TRBJ2-2
TGTGCCAGCAGCTTAGATGGGACTAGCCACGGTAACGGGGAGCTGTTTTTT
CASSLDGTSHGNGELFF
>TRBV7-2|TRBD1|few|TRBJ1-1
TGTGCCAGCAGCTACAGGGGCAAAGGAACGGGGAACACTGAAGCTTTCTTT
CASSYRGKGTGNTEAFF